The TCR beta chain under discussion was sequenced for a study of blood T cell repertoires in COVID-19. Original methodology: The assay estimated nucleated cells by amplifying reference gene primers. Produced via immunoSEQ multiplex PCR; TCRdb's table is partial and in-frame only. V and J calls and clone size come straight from that table; D and trimming were deduced from the DNA. This sample has roughly 260,000 clones, with about 89% found just once. This clone occurred once. This CDR3 spans 12 amino acids. V gave up 3 bases and J gave up 3 bases, with 9 bases separating them. CDR1 and CDR2 from the germline V gene are DFQATT and SNEGSKA (reference sequence).

This chain connects TRBV20-1 to TRBJ2-7; D uncertain. This clonotype was sampled from a man in his forties or fifties who had recovered from COVID-19. Sequencing was performed on peripheral blood. The chain's CDR3 is CSASEVSYEQYF. CDR3 in DNA: TGCAGTGCTAGTGAAGTTAGCTACGAGCAGTACTTC.